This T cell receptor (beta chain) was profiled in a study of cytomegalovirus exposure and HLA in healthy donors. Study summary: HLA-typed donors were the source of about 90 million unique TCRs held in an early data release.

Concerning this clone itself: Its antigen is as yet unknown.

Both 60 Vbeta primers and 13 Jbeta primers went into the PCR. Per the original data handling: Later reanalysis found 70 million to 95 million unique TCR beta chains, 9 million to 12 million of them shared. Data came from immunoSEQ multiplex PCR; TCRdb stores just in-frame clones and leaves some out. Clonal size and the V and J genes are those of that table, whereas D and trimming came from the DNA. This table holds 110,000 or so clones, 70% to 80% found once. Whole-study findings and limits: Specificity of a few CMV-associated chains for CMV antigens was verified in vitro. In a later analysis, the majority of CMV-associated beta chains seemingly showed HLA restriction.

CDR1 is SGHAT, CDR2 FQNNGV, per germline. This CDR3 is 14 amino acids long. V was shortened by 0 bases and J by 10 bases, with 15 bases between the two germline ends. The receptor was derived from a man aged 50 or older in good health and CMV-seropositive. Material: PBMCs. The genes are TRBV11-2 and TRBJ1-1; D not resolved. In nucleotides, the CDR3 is TGTGCCAGCAGCTTAGATCCGGGGATAAAAACAGCTTTCTTT. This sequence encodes CASSLDPGIKTAFF.